The entry that follows covers one T cell receptor (beta chain) sequence. The antigen is undetermined. Germline loops: CDR1 MGHRA, CDR2 YSYEKL. The CDR3 is 16 amino acids. The V end lost 4 bases, the J end lost 1 base, and 16 bases lay between the germline ends. TCR alpha and beta CDR3 regions were amplified from RNA using iRepertoire nested multiplex PCR. For one-step reverse transcription and amplification, 100-400 ng of tissue mRNA or PBMC total RNA was used. TCRdb re-called the multiplex PCR reads with MiXCR, one entry per CDR3 protein. The repertoire holds around 130,000 distinct CDR3 sequences, with under 30% as singletons. This sample is drawn from a study of glioma-infiltrating T cells. Study-wide findings and caveats: Gliomas, especially low-grade, showed above-expected tissue-blood divergence; non-neoplastic patients showed below. CDR3 overlap between tissue and blood was very small.

The V gene is TRBV4-1, the J gene TRBJ1-1; D gene ambiguous. Sequencing was done on a sample of glioma tissue, nonneoplastic brain tissue, or PBMCs (not recorded which). This receptor was obtained from a human donor with low-grade glioma or glioblastoma, undergoing nonglioma brain surgery, or in good health (not recorded which). The CDR3 DNA sequence: TGCGCCAGCAGCCCCACCGAACGTGGAACGAACACTGAAGCTTTCTTT. It codes for CASSPTERGTNTEAFF.